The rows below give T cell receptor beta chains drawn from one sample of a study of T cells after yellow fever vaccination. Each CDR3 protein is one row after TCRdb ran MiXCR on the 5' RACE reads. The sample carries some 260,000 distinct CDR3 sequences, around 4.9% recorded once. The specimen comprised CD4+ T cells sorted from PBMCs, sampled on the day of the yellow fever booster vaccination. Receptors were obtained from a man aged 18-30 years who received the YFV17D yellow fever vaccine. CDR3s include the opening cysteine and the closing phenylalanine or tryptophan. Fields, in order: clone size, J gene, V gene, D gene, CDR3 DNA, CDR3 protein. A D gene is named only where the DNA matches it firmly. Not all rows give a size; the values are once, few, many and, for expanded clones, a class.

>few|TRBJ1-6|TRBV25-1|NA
TGTGCCAGCAGAAGCGGGGCGGGAAATTCACCCCTCCACTTT
CASRSGAGNSPLHF
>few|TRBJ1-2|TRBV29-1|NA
TGCAGCGTTGTTGCAGGGACGGAGGCCAACTATGGCTACACCTTC
CSVVAGTEANYGYTF
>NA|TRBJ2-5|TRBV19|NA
TGTGCCAGTAGTAAGGCAGGGTGGAAGACCCAGTACTTC
CASSKAGWKTQYF
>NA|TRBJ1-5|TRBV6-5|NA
TGTGCCAGCAGCCCCTCAGTTGGCCGGGACGCTTGGATGCCCCAGCATTTT
CASSPSVGRDAWMPQHF
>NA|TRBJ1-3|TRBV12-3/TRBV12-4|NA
TGTGCCAGCAGTTTGGTCAGGGGCTCTGGAAACACCATATATTTT
CASSLVRGSGNTIYF
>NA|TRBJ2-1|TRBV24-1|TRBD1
TGTGCCACCGGAACGGGACAGGGTTTTAATGAGCAGTTCTTC
CATGTGQGFNEQFF
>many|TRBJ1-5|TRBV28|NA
TGTGCCAGCAGTCTCAGGGGTCAGCCCCAGCATTTT
CASSLRGQPQHF
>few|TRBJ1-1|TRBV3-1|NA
TGTGCCAGCAGCCGGGGTCCGGGGCAGACTGAAGCTTTCTTT
CASSRGPGQTEAFF
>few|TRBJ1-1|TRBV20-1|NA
TGCAGTGCTAGAGTGGGGGAAGCTTTCTTT
CSARVGEAFF
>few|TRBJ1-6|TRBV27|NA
TGTGCCAGCAGTTTATCAGGGGGTGGTTCACCCCTCCACTTT
CASSLSGGGSPLHF
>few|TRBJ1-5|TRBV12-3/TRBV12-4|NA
TGTGCCAGCAGTTCGAGGGGTTCCCCGCCCCAGCATTTT
CASSSRGSPPQHF
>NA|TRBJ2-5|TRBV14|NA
TGTGCCAGCAGCCGGATAGGACGGCCACAAGAGACCCAGTACTTC
CASSRIGRPQETQYF
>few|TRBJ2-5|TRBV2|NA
TGTGCCAGCAGTGAAATCAGCTCAGAGACCCAGTACTTC
CASSEISSETQYF
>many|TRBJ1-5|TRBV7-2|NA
TGTGCCAGCAGCAGATATTACAGGGAGAGCAATCAGCCCCAGCATTTT
CASSRYYRESNQPQHF
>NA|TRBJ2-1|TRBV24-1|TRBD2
TGTGCCACCGGAGGTAGAGCGGGGGGCCTTTACAATGAGCAGTTCTTC
CATGGRAGGLYNEQFF
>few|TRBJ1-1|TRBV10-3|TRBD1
TGTGCCATCAGTGACGGACAGGGGTACACTGAAGCTTTCTTT
CAISDGQGYTEAFF
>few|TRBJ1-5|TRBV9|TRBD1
TGTGCCAGCAGCGCCGGGACAGACAATCAGCCCCAGCATTTT
CASSAGTDNQPQHF
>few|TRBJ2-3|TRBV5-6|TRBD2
TGTGCCAGCAGCTTACGCGGGGGGGCCGGAGATACGCAGTATTTT
CASSLRGGAGDTQYF
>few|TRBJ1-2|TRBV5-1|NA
TGCGCCAGCAGCTGGGGTCCTGACAGTCACTATGGCTACACCTTC
CASSWGPDSHYGYTF
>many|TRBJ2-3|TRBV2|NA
TGTGCCAGCATCCAGAGCGGCACAGATACGCAGTATTTT
CASIQSGTDTQYF
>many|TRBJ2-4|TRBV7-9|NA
TGTGCCAGCAGCTTGGCTGAAGGGAGGATAGCCAAAAACATTCAGTACTTC
CASSLAEGRIAKNIQYF
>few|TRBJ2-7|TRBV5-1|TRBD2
TGCGCCAGCAGCTTGTGGCTAGCGGGGTCAGAGCAGTACTTC
CASSLWLAGSEQYF
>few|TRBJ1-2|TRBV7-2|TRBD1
TGTGCCAGCAGCTTAGACTCGGCAGGGGGAGGATATGGCTACACCTTC
CASSLDSAGGGYGYTF
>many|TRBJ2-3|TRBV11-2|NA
TGTGCCAGCAGCTTAGAGACTTCTACTAGCACAGATACGCAGTATTTT
CASSLETSTSTDTQYF
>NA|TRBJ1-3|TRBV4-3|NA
TGCGCCAGCAGCCAAGGTCTCAGGGGATACCGTGGAAACACCATATATTTT
CASSQGLRGYRGNTIYF
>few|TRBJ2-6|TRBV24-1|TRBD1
TGTGCCGCTCGAGGACAGGGGGCGTCTGGGGCCAACGTCCTGACTTTC
CAARGQGASGANVLTF
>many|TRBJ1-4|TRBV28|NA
TGTGCCAGCAGACTTCCGGGACGCGGGGAAAAACTGTTTTTT
CASRLPGRGEKLFF
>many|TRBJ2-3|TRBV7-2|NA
TGTGCCAGCAGTCGTATTCAGGGGAGGATTTACACAGATACGCAGTATTTT
CASSRIQGRIYTDTQYF
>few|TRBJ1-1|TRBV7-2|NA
TGTGCCAGCAGCTTAGCATTCAGCCGGGGGGACACTGAAGCTTTCTTT
CASSLAFSRGDTEAFF
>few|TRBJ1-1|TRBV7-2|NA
TGTGCCAGCAAGGGACAATGGGGCACTGAAGCTTTCTTT
CASKGQWGTEAFF
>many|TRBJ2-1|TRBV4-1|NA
TGCGCCAGCAGCCAAGGGAGGAGCAGGGGCTCCTACAATGAGCAGTTCTTC
CASSQGRSRGSYNEQFF
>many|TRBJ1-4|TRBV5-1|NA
TGCGCCAGCAGCTTGGATGGGAGGAACGGAAAACTGTTTTTT
CASSLDGRNGKLFF
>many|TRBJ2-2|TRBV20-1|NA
TGCAGTGCTCTCTCAGGGGACCACGCCGGGGAGCTGTTTTTT
CSALSGDHAGELFF
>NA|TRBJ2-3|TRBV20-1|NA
TGCAGTGCCCCCAGGCGGGACACCTTTGAGGATACGCAGTATTTT
CSAPRRDTFEDTQYF
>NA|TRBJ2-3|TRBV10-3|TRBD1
TGTGCCATCAGCATCGGACAGGGGGCTGGTACGCAGTATTTT
CAISIGQGAGTQYF
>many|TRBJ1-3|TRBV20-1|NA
TGCAGTGCTAGACCCACAGGGTTTTATGGAAACACCATATATTTT
CSARPTGFYGNTIYF